The clone carrying this T cell receptor beta chain was counted once. Its specificity is unknown. Sequencing in the ViraFEST assay came after antigen-specific CD4+ T cells had been expanded with viral peptide pools, which were used to stimulate PBMC. Researchers isolated CD4+ T cells once approximately eleven days of culture had elapsed. Everyone in the study got two shots of either the BNT162b2 or mRNA-1273 vaccine. Every well got a few million PBMC, which were grown with around 10 IU/ml IL-2 and 8.5 to 10 ug/ml peptides. The data derive from a study of vaccination effects on CD4 cells after COVID-19. Clones were sequenced by immunoSEQ multiplex PCR, and TCRdb holds only the in-frame ones, with some missing. The repertoire holds 60,000 to 85,000 clones, with just under 75% as singletons. Trimming took off 5 bases at V and 4 bases at J, with 5 bases between the two ends. The CDR3 runs to 10 residues. The germline V gene has CDR1 DFQATT and CDR2 SNEGSKA (reference sequence).

This clonotype was sampled from a human donor who received a COVID-19 vaccine. The chain uses TRBV20-1 and TRBJ1-2; D is uncertain. Sequences were derived from CD4+ T cells from PBMCs cultured with HCoV-229E spike peptides, sampled after COVID-19 vaccination. CDR3: CSAPSYGYTF. The CDR3 DNA sequence: TGCAGTGCTCCCTCCTATGGCTACACCTTC.